The 25 T cell receptor beta chains in this list originate from one sample, sequenced in a study of neurological immune-mediated disorders. The time point is: technical triplicate 1. TCRdb analysed the 5' RACE reads with MiXCR anew, one entry per CDR3 protein. Among 20,000 to 30,000 distinct CDR3 sequences listed, roughly 13% were seen once. Material for sequencing was CD4+ T cells from blood. These receptors came from a female donor with HTLV-1-associated myelopathy (HAM/TSP).

This clonotype showed up many times. The rearrangement joins TRBV27 to TRBJ2-7; the match to TRBD2 covers 10 bases. V lost 5 bases, J lost 7 bases, and 11 bases stayed unmatched. The CDR3 totals 15 residues. Germline assignment: CDR1 MNHEY and CDR2 SMNVEV (reference sequence). The DNA for the CDR3 is TGTGCCAGCAGTCCACAGAGCGGGGGGGCTTCTGAGCAGTACTTC. Protein product: CASSPQSGGASEQYF.

V usage is TRBV20-1 and J usage is TRBJ2-5; 8 bases are a match to TRBD1. This CDR3 is built from 14 residues. Losses at the gene ends were 0 bases for V and 1 base for J; bases not matched to a gene: 1. CDR1 DFQATT and CDR2 SNEGSKA come from the germline V gene (reference sequence). CDR3 coding DNA: TGCAGTGCTAGAGACACAGGGGGCCAAGAGACCCAGTACTTC. The encoded protein is CSARDTGGQETQYF.

This clonotype was counted many times. The chain links TRBV6-5 to TRBJ2-5; perhaps TRBD2 as D (7 bases). This CDR3 region has 15 residues. Germline loops: CDR1 MNHEY, CDR2 SVGAGI. Trimming took off 6 bases at V and 3 bases at J, with 17 bases between the two ends. The CDR3 loop is CASSRSGGPEETQYF. The CDR3 nucleotides are TGTGCCAGCAGCCGCTCGGGGGGCCCGGAAGAGACCCAGTACTTC.

The sample holds many counts of this clonotype. The gene calls are TRBV5-1 and TRBJ2-2; D possibly corresponds to TRBD2 (5 bases). Germline values: CDR1 SGHRS, CDR2 YFSETQ. The V gene lost 0 bases and the J gene lost 5 bases, with 11 bases spanning the gap. The length of the CDR3 is 15 residues. CDR3 sequence (DNA): TGCGCCAGCAGCTTGGCCGGGCCGGGAACCGGGGAGCTGTTTTTT. Its translation is CASSLAGPGTGELFF.

The rearrangement uses TRBV7-9 and TRBJ2-1; TRBD1 agrees at 10 bases. V trimming: 7 bases; J trimming: 8 bases; junction bases outside the gene matches: 8. The CDR3 has 14 residues. Germline V gives CDR1 SEHNR, CDR2 FQNEAQ (reference sequence). CDR3 amino acids: CASNYDRGLDEQFF. The CDR3 nucleotides are TGTGCCAGCAACTACGACAGGGGGCTGGATGAGCAGTTCTTC.

This clonotype was counted at least ten times. The CDR3 spells CASRSVTGSPGELFF. The CDR3 coding sequence is TGTGCCAGCAGGTCGGTTACAGGGTCACCCGGGGAGCTGTTTTTT. The chain recombines TRBV28 with TRBJ2-2, with D possibly TRBD1 on 6 matching bases. Germline CDR1 and CDR2: MDHEN and SYDVKM. Deletions cut 6 bases from V and 6 bases from J, with 17 bases between. The CDR3 runs to 15 residues.

Ten or more counts support this clonotype. The chain carries TRBV7-2 and TRBJ1-4; 9 bases map to TRBD1. After removal of 3 bases from V and 1 base from J, the junction contained 6 bases not matched to a gene. Per germline, CDR1 SGHTA and CDR2 FQGNSA. The CDR3 has 17 residues. The CDR3 protein is CASSFGTGKITNEKLFF. In DNA form, the CDR3 reads TGTGCCAGCAGCTTCGGGACAGGGAAGATAACTAATGAAAAACTGTTTTTT. The complete variable domain, with remaining parts taken from reference TRBV7-2 and TRBJ1-4, reads GAGVSQSPSNKVTEKGKDVELRCDPISGHTALYWYRQSLGQGLEFLIYFQGNSAPDKSGLPSDRFSAERTGGSVSTLTIQRTQQEDSAVYLCASSFGTGKITNEKLFFGSGTQLSVL.

This clonotype was counted many times. The chain is built from TRBV11-1 and TRBJ2-5; D is unclear. V was trimmed by 5 bases and J by 5 bases, leaving 9 bases between them. The CDR3 sequence is 12 residues long. Germline V CDR1 and CDR2: SGHAT, FQDESV (reference sequence). CDR3 sequence reads: CASSQIRETQYF. CDR3 DNA: TGTGCCAGCAGCCAAATAAGGGAGACCCAGTACTTC.

This clonotype was observed many times. The chain carries TRBV5-1 and TRBJ2-5; D gene unclear. This CDR3 comprises 15 residues. Per the germline V gene, CDR1 is SGHRS and CDR2 is YFSETQ. Trimming cost V 2 bases and J 4 bases, with 15 bases left between them. The CDR3 region has the DNA TGCGCCAGCAGCTTCGGGTTTTTGTCAGGAGAGACCCAGTACTTC. The encoded protein is CASSFGFLSGETQYF.

The table lists this clonotype with many counts. V gene TRBV7-3 combines with J gene TRBJ2-3; 7 bases are shared with TRBD1. The germline CDR1 and CDR2 sequences are SGHTA and FQGTGA. The CDR3 covers 16 residues. The J segment lost 6 bases and the V segment lost 2 bases, leaving 11 bases of the junction unmatched. The CDR3 DNA sequence: TGTGCCAGCAGCTTATTGGGGATCGCCAGGGGGGATACGCAGTATTTT. Translated: CASSLLGIARGDTQYF. Combining the CDR3 with reference TRBV7-3 and TRBJ2-3 gives the whole variable domain GAGVSQTPSNKVTEKGKYVELRCDPISGHTALYWYRQSLGQGPEFLIYFQGTGAADDSGLPNDRFFAVRPEGSVSTLKIQRTERGDSAVYLCASSLLGIARGDTQYFGPGTRLTVL.

This clonotype was seen at least ten times. The chain links TRBV5-1 to TRBJ2-7; TRBD2 is a possible D gene (7 bases). This CDR3 is 16 amino acids long. V was trimmed by 5 bases and J by 0 bases, leaving 18 bases between them. The germline gives CDR1 SGHRS, CDR2 YFSETQ. CDR3 amino acids: CASSLLGGGSSYEQYF. Here the CDR3 DNA reads TGCGCCAGCAGTCTTCTGGGGGGGGGCAGCTCCTACGAGCAGTACTTC.

The sample holds many counts of this clonotype. This CDR3 is CASSVSRGVGTRGYEQYF. The CDR3 DNA follows: TGTGCCAGCAGCGTAAGTCGGGGAGTGGGGACTAGAGGTTACGAGCAGTACTTC. V and J are TRBV9 and TRBJ2-7; 8 bases match TRBD2. The CDR3 runs 18 residues. V trimming: 1 base; J trimming: 4 bases; junction bases outside the gene matches: 16. Per the germline V gene, CDR1 is SGDLS and CDR2 is YYNGEE.

This clonotype was picked up many times. The CDR3 reads CASSLGLRRDGELFF. CDR3 in DNA: TGTGCCAGCAGCTTAGGTCTCCGTCGGGACGGGGAGCTGTTTTTT. The rearrangement links TRBV7-2 to TRBJ2-2; D might be TRBD2 (5 bases). Germline V gene sequence: CDR1 SGHTA, CDR2 FQGNSA. V was cut by 1 base and J by 7 bases, with 13 bases left in between. The CDR3 covers 15 residues.

This clonotype showed up many times. J is TRBJ2-2 and V is TRBV12-3 or TRBV12-4; TRBD2 might be the D (5 bases). The CDR3 runs 13 residues. V lost 7 bases and J 7 bases, leaving 13 bases between the germline ends. This CDR3 is CASTTSRGGELFF. The CDR3 region has the DNA TGTGCCAGCACCACCTCCCGGGGCGGGGAGCTGTTTTTT.

This sequence joins TRBV11-1 and TRBJ2-7; 9 bases line up with TRBD1. Per the germline V gene, CDR1 is SGHAT and CDR2 is FQDESV (reference sequence). The J segment lost 4 bases and the V segment lost 1 base, leaving 8 bases of the junction unmatched. The CDR3 spans 16 residues. This CDR3 reads CASSLEPGTGSYEQYF. In DNA, the CDR3 is TGTGCCAGCAGCTTAGAGCCCGGGACAGGGTCGTACGAGCAGTACTTC.

This clonotype has ten or more counts. The junction departs from the called germline gene at one end, perhaps through a read error. The CDR3 here is CASSFAGEETQYF. For the CDR3, the DNA is TGTGCTAGCAGCTTCGCAGGTGAAGAGACCCAGTACTTC. This rearrangement joins TRBV7-7 to TRBJ2-5; D call uncertain. The CDR3 contains 13 residues. CDR1 and CDR2 (germline): SSHAT, FNYEAQ (reference sequence). The whole variable domain, remainder taken from reference TRBV7-7 and TRBJ2-5, is GAGVSQSPRYKVTKRGQDVTLRCDPISSHATLYWYQQALGQGPEFLTYFNYEAQPDKSGLPSDRFSAERPEGSISTLTIQRTEQRDSAMYRCASSFAGEETQYFGPGTRLLVL.

This clonotype has a count of ten or more. The chain has TRBV12-3 or TRBV12-4 and TRBJ2-7, with 7 bases matching TRBD1. J gave up 5 bases and V 6 bases, and 7 bases lay outside the gene matches. The CDR3 has 13 amino acids. DNA for the CDR3: TGTGCCAGCAGCCATAGGGGGCTGGACGAGCAGTACTTC. It is translated as CASSHRGLDEQYF.

The J gene is TRBJ2-3, the V gene TRBV20-1; the D gene could be TRBD1 or TRBD2 (6 bases each). The ends were cut back, 3 bases at V and 4 bases at J, with 17 bases in the middle. The germline gives CDR1 DFQATT, CDR2 SNEGSKA (reference sequence). CDR3 length: 15 amino acids. The CDR3 DNA sequence: TGCAGTGCTAGTACTGGCGGAGGGGGATCAGATACGCAGTATTTT. Translating gives CSASTGGGGSDTQYF.

This clonotype was seen more than once but under ten times. The J gene is TRBJ1-1, the V gene TRBV19, with TRBD1 identical over 7 bases. V was clipped by 7 bases and J by 2 bases; unmatched bases: 7. The CDR3 contains 14 residues. CDR1 is LNHDA, CDR2 SQIVND, per germline (reference sequence). CDR3 region: CASTLTGINTEAFF. As DNA, the CDR3 is TGTGCCAGTACCCTGACAGGGATAAACACTGAAGCTTTCTTT.

This clonotype was seen ten or more times. The genes are TRBV20-1 and TRBJ2-1; TRBD2 agrees at 8 bases. Losses at the gene ends were 3 bases for V and 1 base for J; bases not matched to a gene: 2. The CDR3 covers 14 residues. The germline V gene has CDR1 DFQATT and CDR2 SNEGSKA (reference sequence). The CDR3 loop is CSASTGGSYNEQFF. The CDR3 bases are TGCAGTGCTAGTACGGGGGGGTCCTACAATGAGCAGTTCTTC.

At least ten counts were recorded for this clonotype. The V gene is TRBV5-1, the J gene TRBJ1-2, with D hard to call. Per germline, CDR1 SGHRS and CDR2 YFSETQ. This CDR3 comprises 13 residues. Trimming left V 4 bases short and J 8 bases short, with 15 bases between. CDR3 amino acids: CASSPDGRSGYTF. DNA for the CDR3: TGCGCCAGCAGCCCAGATGGTCGTTCAGGCTACACCTTC.

This clonotype was observed at least ten times. The J gene is TRBJ1-4, the V gene TRBV14; D uncertain. Germline assignment: CDR1 SGHDN and CDR2 FVKESK. The CDR3 is 16 amino acids. Trimming shortened V by 3 bases and J by 8 bases, and 19 bases separated the two germline ends. The CDR3 loop is CASSHRREKGREKLFF. The CDR3 nucleotides read TGTGCCAGCAGCCACCGGAGAGAAAAGGGCAGGGAAAAACTGTTTTTT. Supplemented by reference TRBV14 and TRBJ1-4, the full variable domain reads EAGVTQFPSHSVIEKGQTVTLRCDPISGHDNLYWYRRVMGKEIKFLLHFVKESKQDESGMPNNRFLAERTGGTYSTLKVQPAELEDSGVYFCASSHRREKGREKLFFGSGTQLSVL.

This clonotype was seen at least ten times. V gene TRBV5-6 combines with J gene TRBJ2-3; D gene uncertain. The CDR3 totals 13 residues. CDR1 is SGHDT and CDR2 is YYEEEE in the germline V gene. V gave up 1 base and J gave up 5 bases, with 8 bases separating them. The CDR3 coding sequence is TGTGCCAGCAGCTTGATCTCACTAGATACGCAGTATTTT. Protein product: CASSLISLDTQYF.

This clonotype was counted at least ten times. This chain joins TRBV5-1 and TRBJ2-3, with a weak D call TRBD2 (5 bases). Germline V gene data show CDR1 as SGHRS and CDR2 as YFSETQ. The CDR3 has 15 amino acids. V was clipped by 0 bases and J by 5 bases, with 13 bases between them. CDR3 nucleotides: TGCGCCAGCAGCTTGGAACCCGACGGAGGAGATACGCAGTATTTT. Translation: CASSLEPDGGDTQYF.

The sample holds many counts of this clonotype. The J gene is TRBJ2-7, the V gene TRBV3-1, with D uncertain. The CDR3 extends over 12 amino acids. V was pared by 4 bases and J by 2 bases, with 6 bases between. The germline V gene has CDR1 LGHDT and CDR2 YNNKEL (reference sequence). The CDR3 region is CASSLGTYEQYF. DNA of the CDR3: TGTGCCAGCAGCCTTGGCACCTACGAGCAGTACTTC.